The clone carrying this T cell receptor (beta chain) has only a few counts. Its antigen is not known. This sample was taken from a study of T cells in Graves' hyperthyroidism and ophthalmopathy. Findings and limits, study-wide: Researchers found most expanded thyroid clonotypes above 0.001 in blood as well.

No ophthalmopathy progression within 18 months constituted stable Graves' hyperthyroidism. Amplified TCR beta CDR3 regions came from RNA transcripts. When the TCR CDR3 underwent first-round RT-PCR, the HTBI primer set was used. One entry per CDR3 protein, called by TCRdb with MiXCR from the multiplex PCR reads. The sample lists about 740,000 distinct CDR3 sequences; 14% were seen once. The CDR3 is 17 amino acids. Trimming stripped 8 bases from V and 3 bases from J, with 22 bases between. The V gene's germline CDR1 is SEHNR and CDR2 FQNEAQ (reference sequence). The chain has TRBV7-9 and TRBJ2-2, with D perhaps TRBD1 (5 bases). This clonotype was obtained from a woman under 30 with Graves' hyperthyroidism. Specimen: blood. CDR3 sequence: CASSKTGAATYTGELFF. The CDR3 coding sequence is TGTGCCAGCTCAAAAACTGGGGCCGCTACTTACACCGGGGAGCTGTTTTTT.